This entry concerns a single T cell receptor beta chain. Germline V gene data show CDR1 as SQVTM and CDR2 as ANQGSEA. The CDR3 contains 13 residues. Trimming took 0 bases from V and 1 from J, leaving 6 bases between them. The data were obtained in a study of CD8 T cells in Susac syndrome. RNA, at 0.5 to 1 ug, was reverse transcribed with random hexamers. TCRdb re-called the immunoSEQ multiplex PCR reads with MiXCR, one entry per CDR3 protein. The table has over 350,000 distinct CDR3 sequences, 85% to 90% seen once. The specimen sequenced was CD8+ T cells from PBMCs. This TCR came from a human donor with multiple sclerosis. This chain uses TRBV29-1 with TRBJ1-2; D not certain. This chain's CDR3 is CSVEDGNNYGYTF. The CDR3 DNA is TGCAGCGTTGAAGATGGGAATAACTATGGCTACACCTTC.